Listed here are 20 T cell receptor beta chains from one sample, sequenced in a study of regulatory T cells in long-lasting Graves disease. In building TCR beta libraries, iRepertoire HTBI primers were used together with Arm-PCR of CDR3 regions. TCRdb re-called the multiplex PCR reads with MiXCR, one entry per CDR3 protein. Among some 600,000 distinct CDR3 sequences listed, about 16% were seen once. Time point described: newly diagnosed GD, antithyroid drugs for less than 3 months. Construction of the TCR library relied on RNA isolated from PBMCs. A further study also used this sample, focusing on T cells in Graves' hyperthyroidism and ophthalmopathy.

Specimen: peripheral blood mononuclear cells (PBMCs), collected at new diagnosis, from a patient treated with antithyroid drugs. These receptors all come from a man in his late teens or twenties with Graves disease.

This chain connects TRBV7-9 to TRBJ2-7, with 9 bases matching TRBD1. Looked up from germline, CDR1 is SEHNR and CDR2 is FQNEAQ (reference sequence). J gave up 3 bases and V 5 bases, and 14 bases lay outside the gene matches. There are 17 residues in the CDR3. The CDR3: CASSTNPDRGSFYEQYF. In DNA form, the CDR3 reads TGTGCCAGCAGCACCAACCCTGACAGGGGGTCATTCTACGAGCAGTACTTC.

This chain connects TRBV9 to TRBJ2-1, with 11 nucleotides matching TRBD2. Trimming removed 3 bases from V and 3 bases from J; junction bases left unmatched: 5. The CDR3 covers 16 residues. From germline, CDR1 is SGDLS and CDR2 YYNGEE. Here the CDR3 reads CASSGSGRAGYNEQFF. The DNA for the CDR3 is TGTGCCAGCAGCGGTAGCGGGAGGGCGGGCTACAATGAGCAGTTCTTC.

This clonotype was recorded a few times. The chain couples TRBV20-1 to TRBJ2-2; the match to TRBD1 covers 8 bases. CDR1 DFQATT and CDR2 SNEGSKA come from the germline V gene (reference sequence). Germline trimming cut 7 bases from V and 8 bases from J; bases unmatched to any gene: 12. This CDR3 has 14 amino acids. CDR3 region: CSVPGQVRNGELFF. Here the CDR3 DNA reads TGCAGTGTTCCGGGACAGGTCCGCAATGGGGAGCTGTTTTTT.

This clonotype was recorded many times. V gene TRBV12-3 or TRBV12-4 combines with J gene TRBJ2-2; TRBD1 matches 9 bases. This CDR3 region has 13 residues. After removal of 7 bases from V and 4 bases from J, the junction contained 1 base not matched to a gene. The chain's CDR3 is CASNRGRTGELFF. Written as DNA, the CDR3 is TGTGCCAGCAACAGGGGGCGCACCGGGGAGCTGTTTTTT.

This clonotype was recorded a few times. V and J are TRBV12-3 or TRBV12-4 and TRBJ2-2, with D tentatively TRBD1 (6 bases). The CDR3 runs 15 residues. V was pared by 1 base and J by 3 bases, with 9 bases between. Here the CDR3 DNA reads TGTGCCAGCAGTTTAGAACAGGGCGACACCGGGGAGCTGTTTTTT. Translation gives CASSLEQGDTGELFF.

The chain carries TRBV18 and TRBJ1-3, with TRBD1 identical over 7 bases. Germline-derived CDR1 and CDR2 are KGHSH and LQKENI. This CDR3 contains 17 residues. Losses at the gene ends were 3 bases for V and 0 bases for J; bases not matched to a gene: 8. Here the CDR3 DNA reads TGTGCCAGCTCACCCTCCGGGACAGCGCACTCTGGAAACACCATATATTTT. Its translation is CASSPSGTAHSGNTIYF.

This clonotype was seen a few times. This chain links TRBV24-1 with TRBJ2-5; weak D call: TRBD1 (6 bases). Per germline, CDR1 KGHDR and CDR2 SFDVKD. The ends were cut back, 3 bases at V and 5 bases at J, with 12 bases in the middle. The CDR3 length is 14 residues. This CDR3 reads CATSDDRLGETQYF. In DNA, the CDR3 is TGTGCCACCAGTGATGACAGGTTAGGGGAGACCCAGTACTTC.

This clonotype has at least ten counts. A junction end diverges from the germline sequence, so it may reflect a read error. The chain carries TRBV18 and TRBJ1-2; 7 bases map to TRBD1. Germline CDR1 and CDR2: KGHSH and LQKENI. This CDR3 comprises 14 residues. CDR3 loop: CANSSPLDRRGYTF. DNA of the CDR3: TGTGCCAACTCATCCCCCTTGGACAGGCGTGGCTACACCTTC.

Details on this clonotype: A clone one base away is much larger, so this may be a read error. The chain has TRBV6-1 and TRBJ2-7; 13 bases agree with TRBD2. Germline CDR1 and CDR2: MNHNS and SASEGT. The CDR3 runs 17 residues. CDR3 sequence (DNA): TGTGCCAGCAGCGCACTAGCGGGAGGGGTCGTGGTAGGCGAGCAGTGCTTC. Translation: CASSALAGGVVVGEQCF.

The CDR3 bases are TGTGCCAGCAGCGGGATGGACAGGGCAGAGACCCAGTACTTC. Translated: CASSGMDRAETQYF. The chain uses TRBV27 and TRBJ2-5, with 8 bases identical to TRBD1. Trimming took 6 bases from V and 4 from J; bases not matched to a gene: 7. The CDR3 has 14 residues. The germline CDR1 and CDR2 sequences are MNHEY and SMNVEV (reference sequence).

This clonotype was seen ten or more times. The J gene is TRBJ2-1, the V gene TRBV30; D might be TRBD2 (6 bases). Trimming left V 2 bases short and J 10 bases short, with 12 bases between. The CDR3 contains 12 residues. Looked up from germline, CDR1 is GTSNPN and CDR2 is SVGIG (reference sequence). CDR3 coding DNA: TGTGCCTGGAGTAGGCTAGGACTAGAGCAGTTCTTC. It encodes CAWSRLGLEQFF.

The chain recombines TRBV29-1 with TRBJ2-1; D remains ambiguous. V lost 0 bases, J lost 7 bases, and 10 bases lay in between. CDR3 length: 13 amino acids. The germline CDR1 and CDR2 sequences are SQVTM and ANQGSEA. The CDR3 protein is CSVEDGQENEQFF. CDR3 nucleotides: TGCAGCGTTGAAGATGGTCAGGAGAATGAGCAGTTCTTC.

This clonotype was counted at least ten times. The chain uses TRBV11-2 and TRBJ2-7; 7 bases are shared with TRBD1. Germline lookup yields CDR1 SGHAT and CDR2 FQNNGV. The length of the CDR3 is 14 residues. After removal of 8 bases from V and 0 bases from J, the junction contained 7 bases not matched to a gene. The CDR3, as DNA: TGTGCCAGCCGAGACAGGGAGAGCTCCTACGAGCAGTACTTC. Its protein is CASRDRESSYEQYF. Complete variable domain (other parts from reference TRBV11-2 and TRBJ2-7): EAGVAQSPRYKIIEKRQSVAFWCNPISGHATLYWYQQILGQGPKLLIQFQNNGVVDDSQLPKDRFSAERLKGVDSTLKIQPAKLEDSAVYLCASRDRESSYEQYFGPGTRLTVT.

The V and J genes are TRBV20-1 and TRBJ2-7; perhaps TRBD2 as D (6 bases). The V gene's germline CDR1 is DFQATT and CDR2 SNEGSKA (reference sequence). V dropped 0 bases and J dropped 5 bases, with 14 bases sitting between them. The CDR3 totals 14 residues. The CDR3 sequence is CSARDQLARNEQYF. CDR3 DNA sequence: TGCAGTGCTAGAGATCAACTAGCTAGAAACGAGCAGTACTTC.

The table lists this clonotype with many counts. V is TRBV25-1 and J is TRBJ2-7, with 8 bases matching TRBD2. The CDR3 spans 14 residues. Trimming removed 7 bases from V and 3 bases from J; junction bases left unmatched: 8. Germline V CDR1 and CDR2: MGHDK, SYGVNS. The CDR3 here is CASTSSGVSYEQYF. DNA of the CDR3: TGTGCCAGCACGAGTAGCGGGGTAAGCTACGAGCAGTACTTC.

There are many counts of this clonotype. This sequence joins TRBV2 and TRBJ2-3, with 8 bases lining up with TRBD2. V lost 2 bases to trimming and J lost 3 bases; unmatched junction nucleotides: 10. The CDR3 sequence is 17 residues long. Germline lookup yields CDR1 SNHLY and CDR2 FYNNEI. The DNA of the CDR3 is TGTGCCAGCAGTGAACGGGAGCGGGAGTCGTCGACAGATACGCAGTATTTT. It codes for CASSERERESSTDTQYF.

The sample holds a few counts of this clonotype. The rearrangement joins TRBV12-3 or TRBV12-4 to TRBJ2-2; D unclear. The germline V and J ends were trimmed by 5 bases and 3 bases, with 7 bases remaining between them. The CDR3 has 13 amino acids. The CDR3 region has the DNA TGTGCCAGCAGTCCAGTCGACACCGGGGAGCTGTTTTTT. Its translation: CASSPVDTGELFF.

This clonotype was counted a few times. The J gene is TRBJ1-1, the V gene TRBV10-3, with a weak D call TRBD1 (5 bases). The CDR3 loop spans 14 amino acids. V dropped 4 bases and J dropped 4 bases, with 13 bases sitting between them. The germline CDR1 and CDR2 sequences are ENHRY and SYGVKD. The CDR3 DNA is TGTGCCATCAGTGGTGGACATGGATCCACTGAAGCTTTCTTT. Its protein is CAISGGHGSTEAFF.

This clonotype was counted between two and nine times. This sequence joins TRBV5-4 and TRBJ1-1; TRBD1 agrees at 8 bases. J lost 4 bases, V lost 4 bases, and 6 bases had no gene match. The CDR3 has 14 amino acids. The V gene's germline CDR1 is SGHNT and CDR2 YYREEE (reference sequence). CDR3 residues: CASSLDRGRTEAFF. CDR3 DNA sequence: TGTGCCAGCAGCCTCGACAGGGGCCGCACTGAAGCTTTCTTT.

This clonotype was seen at least ten times. The chain links TRBV19 to TRBJ2-3; maybe TRBD2 (5 bases). The V gene lost 4 bases and the J gene lost 7 bases, with 15 bases spanning the gap. This CDR3 contains 14 residues. CDR1 is LNHDA and CDR2 is SQIVND in the germline V gene (reference sequence). The DNA for the CDR3 is TGTGCCAGTAGTACCCCCCAGGAGGCGAATACGCAGTATTTT. It translates to CASSTPQEANTQYF.